The TCR beta chain described here comes from a study of blood T cell repertoires in COVID-19. About the research overall: Among Cohort 3 donors, those recovered had two negative PCRs, clearance, or symptom resolution.

Original handling: Reference gene primer amplification gave nucleated cell count estimates. Some clones are missing from TCRdb's copy, which holds only in-frame ones; the method was immunoSEQ multiplex PCR. V and J calls and clone size are copied from that table; D and trimming were computed from the DNA. The table has some 330,000 clones, approximately 89% seen once. Germline CDR1 is SGHTA and CDR2 is FQGNSA. The CDR3 sequence is 16 residues long. V gave up 3 bases and J gave up 4 bases; unmatched junction bases: 9. Recruitment covered fewer than 25 US areas and drew participants whose ages spanned about 18 to 95 years.

Sequenced: PBMCs or T cells enriched from blood (not recorded which). The chain combines TRBV7-2 with TRBJ2-3, with 8 bases fitting TRBD2. This TCR derives from a middle-aged man in a cohort exposed to, infected with or recovered from COVID-19 (not recorded which). The CDR3 nucleotides read TGTGCCAGCAGCTTGGGACTAGTCGGCGTCGCAGATACGCAGTATTTT. Its protein is CASSLGLVGVADTQYF.